This TCR beta chain was sequenced in a study of technical replicates of blood from a few donors. TCRdb keeps only in-frame clones here, not all; method: immunoSEQ multiplex PCR. The data show 75,000 to 95,000 clones, roughly 94% seen once. Between the trimmed V and J ends, which lost 0 bases and 4 bases, there was a span of 15 bases. The germline gives CDR1 MNHEY, CDR2 SVGAGI. This CDR3 spans 16 amino acids. The TCR comes from a human donor in good health. The chain couples TRBV6-5 to TRBJ1-2, with D perhaps TRBD1 (6 bases). Sequenced: T cells isolated from PBMCs. The chain's CDR3 is CASSYSYQGPSYGYTF. The CDR3 DNA reads TGTGCCAGCAGTTACTCGTACCAGGGGCCATCCTATGGCTACACCTTC.